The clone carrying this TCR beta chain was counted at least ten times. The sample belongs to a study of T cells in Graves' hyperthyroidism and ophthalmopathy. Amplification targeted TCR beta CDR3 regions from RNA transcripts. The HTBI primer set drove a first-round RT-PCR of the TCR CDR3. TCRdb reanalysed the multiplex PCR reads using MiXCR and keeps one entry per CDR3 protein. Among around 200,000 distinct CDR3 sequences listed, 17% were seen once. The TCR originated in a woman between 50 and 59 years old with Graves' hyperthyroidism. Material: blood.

The CDR3 here is CASRMTGGWQETQYF. Here the CDR3 DNA reads TGTGCCAGCAGAATGACAGGCGGGTGGCAAGAGACCCAGTACTTC. This chain joins TRBV12-3 or TRBV12-4 and TRBJ2-5; possibly TRBD1 for D (6 bases). The V end was cut by 6 bases, the J end by 2 bases, with 16 bases between. The CDR3 contains 15 residues.